This is a list of T cell receptor beta chains from one sample in a study of identifying expanded T cells in peripheral blood. Using immunoSEQ multiplex PCR, the repertoire was profiled, and TCRdb retains in-frame clones only, with some absent. This sample has tens of thousands of clones, with 65% to 85% found just once. Material: blood. The receptor source for this set is a person aged 18-69 years in good health. The CDR3 runs from the conserved cysteine through the conserved F or W. Clone size, where shown, is once, few, many, or a class for clones that have expanded.

TRBJ1-4 | few | TRBV27 | CASSRTGGWEKLFF
TRBJ2-3 | . | TRBV7-2 | CASSSRLAGVTDTQYF
TRBJ1-1 | few | TRBV16 | CASSQTAQGRETEAFF
TRBJ2-5 | . | TRBV7-9 | CASSPKRRTGQETQYF
TRBJ2-1 | . | TRBV7-2 | CASSLDGGRARYEQFF
TRBJ1-3 | . | TRBV7-3 | CASSLGGTACSGNTIYF
TRBJ2-5 | . | TRBV28 | CASSSTSRGSWTETQYF
TRBJ1-1 | . | TRBV4-1 | CASSQDRGQVNTEAFF
TRBJ2-7 | . | TRBV7-9 | CASSLAELGLGSYEQYF
TRBJ1-3 | . | TRBV15 | CATSRDTTRSSGNTIYF
TRBJ2-5 | . | TRBV7-3 | CASSVSSGSGETQYF